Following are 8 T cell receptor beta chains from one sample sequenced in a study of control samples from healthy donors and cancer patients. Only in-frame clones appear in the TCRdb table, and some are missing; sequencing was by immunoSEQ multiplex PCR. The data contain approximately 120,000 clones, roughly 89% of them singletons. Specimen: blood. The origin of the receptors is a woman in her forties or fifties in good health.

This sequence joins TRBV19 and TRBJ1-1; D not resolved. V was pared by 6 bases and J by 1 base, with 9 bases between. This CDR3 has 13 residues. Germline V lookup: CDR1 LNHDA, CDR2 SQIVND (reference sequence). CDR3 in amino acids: CASRRVRNTEAFF. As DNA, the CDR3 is TGTGCCAGTAGGAGGGTGCGGAACACTGAAGCTTTCTTT.

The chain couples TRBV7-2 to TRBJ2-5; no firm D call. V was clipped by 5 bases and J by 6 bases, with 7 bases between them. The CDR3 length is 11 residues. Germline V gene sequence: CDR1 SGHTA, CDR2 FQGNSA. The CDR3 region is CASSRSQTQYF. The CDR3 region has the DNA TGTGCCAGCAGCCGATCCCAGACCCAGTACTTC.

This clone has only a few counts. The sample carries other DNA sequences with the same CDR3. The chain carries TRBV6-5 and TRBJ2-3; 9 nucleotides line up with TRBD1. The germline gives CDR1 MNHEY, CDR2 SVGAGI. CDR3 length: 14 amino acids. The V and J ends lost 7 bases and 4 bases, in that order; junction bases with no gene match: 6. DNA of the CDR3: TGTGCCAGCAACCTACAGGGGGCAGCAGATACGCAGTATTTT. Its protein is CASNLQGAADTQYF.

CDR3 region: CASSFPDREYEQYF. Written as DNA, the CDR3 is TGTGCCAGCAGCTTCCCGGACAGGGAATACGAGCAGTACTTC. This chain links TRBV11-1 with TRBJ2-7, with TRBD1 identical over 8 bases. CDR1 and CDR2 (germline): SGHAT, FQDESV (reference sequence). The CDR3 runs to 14 residues. The trim removed 3 bases at V and 4 bases at J, leaving 5 bases unmatched.

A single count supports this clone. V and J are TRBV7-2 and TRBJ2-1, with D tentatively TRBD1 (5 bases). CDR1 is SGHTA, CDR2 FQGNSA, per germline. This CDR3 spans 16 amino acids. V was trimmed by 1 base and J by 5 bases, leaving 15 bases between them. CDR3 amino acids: CASSLGGRKRDNEQFF. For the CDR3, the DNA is TGTGCCAGCAGCTTAGGGGGCAGGAAAAGGGACAATGAGCAGTTCTTC.

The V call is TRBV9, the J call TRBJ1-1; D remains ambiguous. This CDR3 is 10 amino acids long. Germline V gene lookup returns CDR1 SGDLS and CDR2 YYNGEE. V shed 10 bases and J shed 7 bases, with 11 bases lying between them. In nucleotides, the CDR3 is TGTGCCCCCTACTCCGATGAAGCTTTCTTT. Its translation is CAPYSDEAFF.

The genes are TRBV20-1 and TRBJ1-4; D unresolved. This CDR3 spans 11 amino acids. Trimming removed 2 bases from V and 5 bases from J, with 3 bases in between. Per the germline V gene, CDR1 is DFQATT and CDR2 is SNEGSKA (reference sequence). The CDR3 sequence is CSARRNEKLFF. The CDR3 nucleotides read TGCAGTGCTAGACGGAATGAAAAACTGTTTTTT.

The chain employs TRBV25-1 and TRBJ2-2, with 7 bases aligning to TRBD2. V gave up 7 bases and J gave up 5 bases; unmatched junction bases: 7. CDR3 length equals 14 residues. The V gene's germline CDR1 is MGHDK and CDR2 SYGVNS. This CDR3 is CASMGRARTGELFF. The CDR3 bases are TGTGCCAGCATGGGGAGGGCCCGGACCGGGGAGCTGTTTTTT.